One T cell receptor (beta chain) is described in this entry. The data were obtained in a study of blood T cell repertoires in COVID-19. Background on the study: COVID-19 samples, acute and convalescent, were from the United States, Italy and Spain.

The repertoire was sequenced with immunoSEQ multiplex PCR; TCRdb's copy has only in-frame clones and lacks some. The data show some 180,000 clones, about 76% seen once. Germline V gene sequence: CDR1 SGHAT, CDR2 FQNNGV. The CDR3 covers 16 residues. The V end was cut by 0 bases, the J end by 4 bases, with 15 bases between. The V call is TRBV11-2, the J call TRBJ1-2; a weak D match, TRBD1 (5 bases). This TCR came from a woman in her forties or fifties with active or convalescent COVID-19. Sequencing was carried out using peripheral blood. CDR3 loop: CASSLDGAGISYGYTF. The CDR3 DNA follows: TGTGCCAGCAGCTTAGATGGGGCAGGTATAAGCTATGGCTACACCTTC.